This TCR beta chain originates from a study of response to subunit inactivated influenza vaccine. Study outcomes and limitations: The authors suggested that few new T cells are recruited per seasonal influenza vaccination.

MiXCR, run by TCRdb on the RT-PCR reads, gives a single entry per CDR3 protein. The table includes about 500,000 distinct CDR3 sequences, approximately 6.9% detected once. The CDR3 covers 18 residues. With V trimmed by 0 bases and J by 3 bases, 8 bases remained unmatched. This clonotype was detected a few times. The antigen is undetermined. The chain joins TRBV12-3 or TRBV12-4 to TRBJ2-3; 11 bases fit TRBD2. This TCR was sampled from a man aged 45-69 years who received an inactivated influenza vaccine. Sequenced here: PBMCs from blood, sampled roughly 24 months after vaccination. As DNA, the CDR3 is TGTGCCAGCAGTTTAGCTAATCTAGCGGGGGGTTATACAGATACGCAGTATTTT. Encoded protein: CASSLANLAGGYTDTQYF.